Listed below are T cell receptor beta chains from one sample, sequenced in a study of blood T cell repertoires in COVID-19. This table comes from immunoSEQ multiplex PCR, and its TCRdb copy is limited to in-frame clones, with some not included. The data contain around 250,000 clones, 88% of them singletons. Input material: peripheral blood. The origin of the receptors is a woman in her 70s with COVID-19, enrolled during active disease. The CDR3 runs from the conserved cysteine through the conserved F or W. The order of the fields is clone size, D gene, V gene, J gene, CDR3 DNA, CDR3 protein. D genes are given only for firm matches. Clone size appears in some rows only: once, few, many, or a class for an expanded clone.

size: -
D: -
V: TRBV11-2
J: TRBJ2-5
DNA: TGTGCCAGCAGCTTAGGATATTCGGGAGAGACCCAGTACTTC
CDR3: CASSLGYSGETQYF

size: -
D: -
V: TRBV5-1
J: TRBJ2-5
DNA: TGCGCCAGCAGCCCTAATACAGGGAAAGAGACCCAGTACTTC
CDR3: CASSPNTGKETQYF

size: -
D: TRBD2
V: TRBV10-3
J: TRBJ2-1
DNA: TGTGCCATCAGTGAGTCGTATAGTCTAGCGGTAAATGAGCAGTTCTTC
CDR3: CAISESYSLAVNEQFF

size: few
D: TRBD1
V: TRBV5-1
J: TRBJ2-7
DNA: TGCGCCAGCAGCTTGACGGGCAGGGGGCCTGAGCAGTACTTC
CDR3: CASSLTGRGPEQYF

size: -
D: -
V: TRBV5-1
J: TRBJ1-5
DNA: TGCGCCAGCAGCCCATGGGGAGGAAATCAGCCCCAGCATTTT
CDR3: CASSPWGGNQPQHF

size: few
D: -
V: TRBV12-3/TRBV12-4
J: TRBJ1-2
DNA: TGTGCCAGCAGTTTCGGGGGGAATGGCTACACCTTC
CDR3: CASSFGGNGYTF

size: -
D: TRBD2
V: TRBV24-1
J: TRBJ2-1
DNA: TGTGCCACCGCCCCCCGACTAGCGGGCCTAGCTAATGAGCAGTTCTTC
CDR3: CATAPRLAGLANEQFF

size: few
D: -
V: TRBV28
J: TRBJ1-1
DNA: TGTGCCACCACCTCAGCGGGAGCTTTCTTT
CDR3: CATTSAGAFF

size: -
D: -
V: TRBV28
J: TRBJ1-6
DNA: TGTGCCGGAGGCGCACTTAGGGATTCACCCCTCCACTTT
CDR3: CAGGALRDSPLHF

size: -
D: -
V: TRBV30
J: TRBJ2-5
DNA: TGTGCCTGGAGCGGACAGTTCCAAGAGACCCAGTACTTC
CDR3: CAWSGQFQETQYF

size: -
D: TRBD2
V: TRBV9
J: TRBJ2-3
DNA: TGTGCCAGCAGCCTCAGGGACAGGGCCCTAGCGGGAGGCCGTAACACAGATACGCAGTATTTT
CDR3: CASSLRDRALAGGRNTDTQYF

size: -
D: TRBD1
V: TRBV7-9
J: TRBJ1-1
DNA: TGTGCCAGCAGAAATACAGGGGTGCTGACTGAAGCTTTCTTT
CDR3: CASRNTGVLTEAFF

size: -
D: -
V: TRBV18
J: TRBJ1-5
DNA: TGTGCCAGCTCACCCGGTGCAGGGACTGGTCAGCCCCAGCATTTT
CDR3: CASSPGAGTGQPQHF

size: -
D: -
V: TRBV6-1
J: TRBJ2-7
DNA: TGTGCCAGCAGTGAAGTCTCCGGTTCCCCCTACGAGCAGTACTTC
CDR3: CASSEVSGSPYEQYF

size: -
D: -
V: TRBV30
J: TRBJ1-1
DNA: TGTGCCTGGGGCAGTCTTACTGAAGCTTTCTTT
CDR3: CAWGSLTEAFF

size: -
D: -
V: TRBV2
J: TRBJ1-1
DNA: TGTGCCAGTCATGCGCAAGGGGCGTTCACTGAAGCTTTCTTT
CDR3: CASHAQGAFTEAFF

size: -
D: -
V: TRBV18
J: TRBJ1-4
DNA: TGTGCCAGCTCACACGACAGTGTTAATGAAAAACTGTTTTTT
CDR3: CASSHDSVNEKLFF

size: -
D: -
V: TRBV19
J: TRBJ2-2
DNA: TGTGCCAGTAACTCACTTCAGGGGAGGGGCACCGGGGAGCTGTTTTTT
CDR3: CASNSLQGRGTGELFF

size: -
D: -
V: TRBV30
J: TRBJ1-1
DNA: TGTGCCTGGAGTTCTGGGCGCGCTTTCACTGAAGCTTTCTTT
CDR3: CAWSSGRAFTEAFF

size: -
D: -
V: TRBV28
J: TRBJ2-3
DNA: TGTGCCAGTACTAGCTGGGCAGATACGCAGTATTTT
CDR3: CASTSWADTQYF

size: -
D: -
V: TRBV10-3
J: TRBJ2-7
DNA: TGTGCCATCAGTGTAGGGGGTTTTAGCTACGAGCAGTACTTC
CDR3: CAISVGGFSYEQYF

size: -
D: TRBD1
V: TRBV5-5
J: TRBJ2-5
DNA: TGTGCCAGCAGCTATCAACCGGGACAGCAAGAGACCCAGTACTTC
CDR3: CASSYQPGQQETQYF

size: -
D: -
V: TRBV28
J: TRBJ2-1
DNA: TGTGCCAGCAGTTTATTCACCGGGGGGCAGTTCTTC
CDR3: CASSLFTGGQFF

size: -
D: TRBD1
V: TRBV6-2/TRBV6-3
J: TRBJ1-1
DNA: TGTGCCAGCAGTTACTCGACAGGGGGCACTGAAGCTTTCTTT
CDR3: CASSYSTGGTEAFF

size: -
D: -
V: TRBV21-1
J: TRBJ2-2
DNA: TGTGCCAGCAGCACGGAGCGGAACACCGGGGAGCTGTTTTTT
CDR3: CASSTERNTGELFF

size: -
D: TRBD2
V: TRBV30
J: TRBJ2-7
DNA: TGTGCCTGGAGTGTCGGCCTTTCCCGGACTAGCTACGAGCAGTACTTC
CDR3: CAWSVGLSRTSYEQYF

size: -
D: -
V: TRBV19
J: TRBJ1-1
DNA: TGTGCCAGTTCCTTGACTGAGAACACTGAAGCTTTCTTT
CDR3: CASSLTENTEAFF

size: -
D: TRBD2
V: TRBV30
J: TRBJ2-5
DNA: TGTGCCTGGAGCCGGGAGGCTCCCTACGAGACCCAGTACTTC
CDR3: CAWSREAPYETQYF